Listed below are T cell receptor beta chains from one sample, sequenced in a study of T cell changes during pregnancy in multiple sclerosis. Clones were read by immunoSEQ multiplex PCR, and TCRdb kept only the in-frame ones, dropping some. The data show roughly 110,000 clones, with about 90% seen just once and less than 0.85% held by the top ten. Sequenced material: peripheral blood, taken in the third trimester of pregnancy. Source of these receptors: a female donor in good health, enrolled as a control in a pregnancy study. CDR3s include the opening cysteine and the closing phenylalanine or tryptophan. D genes are given only for firm matches. Clone size is given for some rows only: seen once, a few or many times, or a class if the clone is expanded.

clone size	D gene	J gene	V gene	CDR3 protein	CDR3 DNA
NA	TRBD1	TRBJ1-6	TRBV5-5	CASSLQGPNSPLHF	TGTGCCAGCAGCTTACAGGGGCCCAATTCACCCCTCCACTTT
once	NA	TRBJ2-6	TRBV9	CASSVYTGANVLTF	TGTGCCAGCAGCGTTTACACCGGGGCCAACGTCCTGACTTTC
NA	NA	TRBJ2-7	TRBV27	CASSQRIGGNRQYF	TGTGCCAGCAGTCAGAGAATAGGCGGGAATCGGCAGTACTTC
NA	NA	TRBJ1-1	TRBV9	CASSPGVAYMNTEAFF	TGTGCCAGCAGCCCAGGGGTAGCATACATGAACACTGAAGCTTTCTTT
NA	TRBD1	TRBJ1-3	TRBV18	CASSPPRQGFGNTIYF	TGTGCCAGCTCACCACCGAGACAGGGTTTCGGAAACACCATATATTTT
NA	NA	TRBJ2-5	TRBV7-6	CASSERPREETQYF	TGTGCCAGCAGCGAGCGGCCACGGGAGGAGACCCAGTACTTC
once	TRBD2	TRBJ2-2	TRBV7-8	CASSFGTSGGRFTGELFF	TGTGCCAGCAGCTTCGGGACTAGCGGGGGGCGGTTCACCGGGGAGCTGTTTTTT
NA	TRBD1	TRBJ2-7	TRBV13	CASSLGGTGGYEQYF	TGTGCCAGCAGCTTAGGGGGGACAGGGGGCTACGAGCAGTACTTC
once	TRBD2	TRBJ2-5	TRBV7-2	CASSLNSGGPGETQYF	TGTGCCAGCAGCTTAAATAGCGGGGGGCCCGGGGAGACCCAGTACTTC
NA	NA	TRBJ1-2	TRBV7-2	CASSGQNLHGYTF	TGTGCCAGCAGCGGACAGAACCTTCATGGCTACACCTTC
NA	NA	TRBJ1-1	TRBV13	CASSLSQRVNTEAFF	TGTGCCAGCAGCTTATCACAACGGGTGAACACTGAAGCTTTCTTT
once	TRBD2	TRBJ2-5	TRBV5-1	CASSTGGRGRQETQYF	TGCGCCAGCAGCACGGGAGGGCGGGGGCGACAAGAGACCCAGTACTTC
NA	TRBD1	TRBJ2-7	TRBV5-1	CASRAWGQGFYEQYF	TGCGCCAGCAGAGCCTGGGGACAGGGATTCTACGAGCAGTACTTC
NA	TRBD2	TRBJ2-7	TRBV4-3	CASSQGGGPYEQYF	TGCGCCAGCAGCCAAGGGGGGGGTCCCTACGAGCAGTACTTC
NA	NA	TRBJ2-3	TRBV11-3	CASSFPRGHITQYF	TGTGCCAGCAGCTTTCCCCGGGGACATATAACGCAGTATTTT
once	NA	TRBJ1-2	TRBV6-1	CASTQQNNYGYTF	TGTGCCAGCACACAACAGAATAACTATGGCTACACCTTC
NA	TRBD1	TRBJ1-5	TRBV30	CAWSATSGQGNQPQHF	TGTGCCTGGAGTGCCACCTCGGGACAGGGCAATCAGCCCCAGCATTTT
NA	NA	TRBJ2-7	TRBV23-1	CASRSDSLKYF	TGCGCCAGCAGATCCGACAGCCTGAAGTACTTC
NA	TRBD1	TRBJ2-7	TRBV25-1	CASSEASGQVGEQYF	TGTGCCAGCAGTGAAGCTTCTGGACAGGTGGGCGAGCAGTACTTC
NA	TRBD1	TRBJ2-1	TRBV6-5	CASSPTGTNYNEQFF	TGTGCCAGCAGTCCGACAGGGACGAATTACAATGAGCAGTTCTTC
NA	NA	TRBJ1-2	TRBV21-1	CASSKGGGEGADYGYTF	TGTGCCAGCAGCAAAGGGGGGGGTGAAGGGGCAGACTATGGCTACACCTTC
NA	NA	TRBJ1-1	TRBV4-2	CASSQDFGGEGTEAFF	TGTGCCAGCAGCCAAGATTTCGGGGGAGAGGGAACTGAAGCTTTCTTT
NA	TRBD1	TRBJ1-1	TRBV30	CAWAFDGTGEAFF	TGTGCCTGGGCCTTCGATGGGACAGGCGAAGCTTTCTTT
NA	NA	TRBJ2-2	TRBV27	CASSSFTGELFF	TGTGCCAGCAGTTCCTTCACCGGGGAGCTGTTTTTT
NA	NA	TRBJ2-7	TRBV4-3	CASSQERGGTYEQYF	TGCGCCAGCAGCCAAGAGCGGGGTGGAACCTACGAGCAGTACTTC
NA	TRBD2	TRBJ2-3	TRBV6-5	CASRRTSGTDTQYF	TGTGCCAGCAGGCGGACTAGCGGCACAGATACGCAGTATTTT
NA	TRBD1	TRBJ2-7	TRBV11-2	CASSLNRGQGLMYEQYF	TGTGCCAGCAGCTTAAACAGAGGACAGGGATTGATGTACGAGCAGTACTTC
few	NA	TRBJ2-3	TRBV2	CASRIDSDTQYF	TGTGCCAGCAGAATAGACTCAGATACGCAGTATTTT
NA	TRBD2	TRBJ2-3	TRBV13	CASSRGGLDTQYF	TGTGCCAGCAGCCGGGGGGGCCTAGATACGCAGTATTTT
NA	NA	TRBJ2-7	TRBV30	CAWSSRGTYEQYF	TGTGCCTGGAGTAGTCGCGGAACCTACGAGCAGTACTTC
NA	TRBD1	TRBJ1-1	TRBV27	CASSRQGDTEAFF	TGTGCCAGCAGTCGTCAGGGGGACACTGAAGCTTTCTTT
NA	TRBD2	TRBJ2-7	TRBV27	CASSLSGRVHEQYF	TGTGCCAGCAGTTTATCGGGGAGGGTCCACGAGCAGTACTTC
NA	TRBD2	TRBJ2-1	TRBV29-1	CSVEEIETSGGQFF	TGCAGCGTTGAAGAGATTGAGACTAGCGGGGGACAGTTCTTC
few	NA	TRBJ2-7	TRBV11-3	CASSPTPGHYEQYF	TGTGCCAGCAGCCCGACACCGGGACACTACGAGCAGTACTTC
once	NA	TRBJ1-1	TRBV5-1	CASSLGTGMNTEAFF	TGCGCCAGCAGCTTGGGGACGGGGATGAACACTGAAGCTTTCTTT
few	TRBD1	TRBJ1-4	TRBV25-1	CASSPGGGEKLFF	TGTGCCAGCAGTCCAGGGGGCGGTGAAAAACTGTTTTTT
NA	TRBD1	TRBJ2-2	TRBV2	CASLDRGTGELFF	TGTGCCAGCTTGGACAGGGGCACCGGGGAGCTGTTTTTT
NA	TRBD1	TRBJ1-2	TRBV18	CASSPRQGNYGYTF	TGTGCCAGCTCACCACGACAGGGTAACTATGGCTACACCTTC
NA	NA	TRBJ2-5	TRBV19	CASGVSGSQETQYF	TGTGCCAGTGGTGTTAGCGGCAGCCAAGAGACCCAGTACTTC
NA	NA	TRBJ2-3	TRBV5-1	CASRRTDTQYF	TGCGCCAGCAGGAGGACAGATACGCAGTATTTT
NA	NA	TRBJ2-1	TRBV11-3	CASSFPLGRVVF	TGTGCCAGCAGCTTCCCCTTGGGCAGGGTGGTCTTC
NA	NA	TRBJ2-3	TRBV5-1	CASSPLPPDTQYF	TGCGCCAGCAGCCCACTACCGCCAGATACGCAGTATTTT
NA	NA	TRBJ1-4	TRBV6-1	CASSATSGRVGEKLFF	TGTGCCAGCAGTGCAACCAGCGGGAGGGTAGGGGAAAAACTGTTTTTT
NA	TRBD1	TRBJ1-2	TRBV6-6	CASSSWDRERGYTF	TGTGCCAGCAGTTCTTGGGACAGGGAAAGGGGCTACACCTTC
NA	TRBD2	TRBJ2-1	TRBV15	CATSLAGVLNEQFF	TGTGCCACCAGCCTAGCGGGGGTTCTAAATGAGCAGTTCTTC
NA	NA	TRBJ1-5	TRBV11-2	CASSPGRQVNQPQHF	TGTGCCAGCAGCCCAGGGAGACAGGTAAATCAGCCCCAGCATTTT
NA	TRBD1	TRBJ1-1	TRBV19	CASSMGQGAEAFF	TGTGCCAGTAGTATGGGACAGGGGGCTGAAGCTTTCTTT
NA	NA	TRBJ2-7	TRBV4-1	CASSQDSGYDEQYF	TGCGCCAGCAGCCAAGATTCGGGGTACGACGAGCAGTACTTC
once	NA	TRBJ2-2	TRBV11-1	CASSFRLTGELFF	TGTGCCAGCAGCTTCAGGCTCACCGGGGAGCTGTTTTTT
NA	TRBD2	TRBJ2-7	TRBV19	CASKSGGATTYEQYF	TGTGCCAGCAAAAGCGGGGGGGCAACCACCTACGAGCAGTACTTC
NA	TRBD1	TRBJ2-1	TRBV7-7	CASSLAGTGNEQFF	TGTGCCAGCAGCTTAGCCGGGACAGGCAATGAGCAGTTCTTC
NA	NA	TRBJ2-7	TRBV30	CAWSGGPGASYEQYF	TGTGCCTGGAGTGGAGGCCCGGGTGCTTCCTACGAGCAGTACTTC
NA	TRBD1	TRBJ2-7	TRBV7-2	CASSHGTEPREQYF	TGTGCCAGCAGCCACGGGACAGAACCACGGGAGCAGTACTTC
NA	NA	TRBJ2-7	TRBV18	CASSPGGASYEQYF	TGTGCCAGCTCACCAGGGGGCGCGTCCTACGAGCAGTACTTC
NA	TRBD1	TRBJ1-2	TRBV7-2	CASSRQGAEGGYTF	TGTGCCAGCAGCCGCCAGGGGGCGGAAGGCGGCTACACCTTC